Listed here are 21 T cell receptor beta chains from one sample, sequenced in a study of blood T cell repertoires in COVID-19 (TCRdb year 2020). The library was made by the immunoSEQ multiplex PCR assay. The table was pulled from immuneACCESS by TCRdb, which kept in-frame rearrangements only. Such tables lose some clones; where checked, under half of the loss comes from unresolved V genes, and the rest has no known cause. Across this sample there are fewer than 350,000 clones, with about 87% seen only once. The ten most abundant clones make up 4.1% of the sample. The specimen sequenced was PBMCs or T cells enriched from blood (not recorded which). The receptors were gathered from a woman between 25 and 40 years old with acute COVID-19.

The chain uses TRBV27 and TRBJ1-3; D might be TRBD1 (6 bases). CDR3 length equals 13 residues. Trimming pared 4 bases from V and 4 bases from J, leaving 8 bases between. Germline V gene sequence: CDR1 MNHEY, CDR2 SMNVEV (reference sequence). CDR3 sequence reads: CASSYREGNTIYF. The CDR3, as DNA: TGTGCCAGCAGTTACAGGGAAGGAAACACCATATATTTT.

V and J are TRBV28 and TRBJ2-1; no firm D call. The CDR3 contains 12 residues. Trimming cost V 2 bases and J 4 bases, with 3 bases left between them. Germline CDR1 MDHEN, CDR2 SYDVKM. The DNA of the CDR3 is TGTGCCAGCAGTTTACCTTACAATGAGCAGTTCTTC. Amino acids: CASSLPYNEQFF.

V gene TRBV7-9 combines with J gene TRBJ2-1; D is perhaps TRBD2 (6 bases). V was pared by 3 bases and J by 4 bases, with 7 bases between. CDR1 and CDR2 from the germline V gene are SEHNR and FQNEAQ (reference sequence). This CDR3 has 13 amino acids. CDR3 sequence: CASSLGLYNEQFF. The CDR3 DNA follows: TGTGCCAGCAGCTTGGGACTTTACAATGAGCAGTTCTTC. The whole variable domain, filled in from reference TRBV7-9 and TRBJ2-1, reads DTGVSQNPRHKITKRGQNVTFRCDPISEHNRLYWYRQTLGQGPEFLTYFQNEAQLEKSRLLSDRFSAERPKGSFSTLEIQRTEQGDSAMYLCASSLGLYNEQFFGPGTRLTVL.

The chain joins TRBV29-1 to TRBJ2-3; 8 bases are a match to TRBD1. Germline V gene data show CDR1 as SQVTM and CDR2 as ANQGSEA. The trim removed 0 bases at V and 2 bases at J, leaving 7 bases unmatched. The CDR3 is 16 residues long. The CDR3 bases are TGCAGCGTTGAAGATCCCAGGGGGCTAATCACAGATACGCAGTATTTT. It specifies CSVEDPRGLITDTQYF.

V is TRBV9 and J is TRBJ2-7; a weak D match, TRBD1 (6 bases). This CDR3 comprises 13 residues. Looked up from germline, CDR1 is SGDLS and CDR2 is YYNGEE. Trimming cost V 4 bases and J 9 bases, with 17 bases left between them. This CDR3 is CASSTGTSTRQYF. Here the CDR3 DNA reads TGTGCCAGCAGCACCGGGACATCTACGAGGCAGTACTTC. Full variable domain (missing parts from reference TRBV9 and TRBJ2-7): DSGVTQTPKHLITATGQRVTLRCSPRSGDLSVYWYQQSLDQGLQFLIQYYNGEERAKGNILERFSAQQFPDLHSELNLSSLELGDSALYFCASSTGTSTRQYFGPGTRLTVT.

The V call is TRBV5-4, the J call TRBJ2-2, with 9 bases fitting TRBD1. The germline CDR1 and CDR2 sequences are SGHNT and YYREEE (reference sequence). The CDR3 has 15 residues. With V trimmed by 4 bases and J by 7 bases, 8 bases remained unmatched. The CDR3 protein is CASSAGTGLDGELFF. In DNA form, the CDR3 reads TGTGCCAGCAGCGCCGGGACAGGGTTGGACGGGGAGCTGTTTTTT.

The chain links TRBV4-1 to TRBJ2-4; a possible D gene is TRBD2 (5 bases). This CDR3 is built from 15 residues. The V gene's germline CDR1 is MGHRA and CDR2 YSYEKL. V shed 0 bases and J shed 8 bases, with 14 bases lying between them. CDR3 bases: TGCGCCAGCAGCCAAGATGCGCCTAGCTCTGACATTCAGTACTTC. Translated, it gives CASSQDAPSSDIQYF.

The chain carries TRBV9 and TRBJ1-1; 7 nucleotides line up with TRBD1. With 0 bases clipped from V and 2 bases from J, the junction kept 7 bases outside the gene matches. This CDR3 region has 16 residues. Germline CDR1 SGDLS, CDR2 YYNGEE. In DNA, the CDR3 is TGTGCCAGCAGCGTAGGCCAGGGACAGATTAACACTGAAGCTTTCTTT. Amino acids: CASSVGQGQINTEAFF.

V is TRBV30 and J is TRBJ1-4; a possible D gene is TRBD1 (6 bases). Germline V gives CDR1 GTSNPN, CDR2 SVGIG (reference sequence). Trimming shortened V by 6 bases and J by 5 bases, and 16 bases separated the two germline ends. This CDR3 has 14 amino acids. The CDR3 region has the DNA TGTGCCTGCCCCCTGGACAGTGAAAATGAAAAACTGTTTTTT. This encodes CACPLDSENEKLFF.

The chain recombines TRBV7-9 with TRBJ1-1; TRBD1 might be the D (5 bases). The CDR3 length is 15 residues. Germline assignment: CDR1 SEHNR and CDR2 FQNEAQ (reference sequence). Trimming left V 5 bases short and J 3 bases short, with 16 bases between. The CDR3 loop is CASSPPGGDDTEAFF. The CDR3 DNA reads TGTGCCAGCAGCCCGCCCGGCGGGGACGACACTGAAGCTTTCTTT.

The rearrangement joins TRBV19 to TRBJ2-3, with 8 nucleotides matching TRBD1. The V gene end was trimmed by 3 bases and the J gene end by 0 bases; junction bases not matched to a gene: 11. Per the germline V gene, CDR1 is LNHDA and CDR2 is SQIVND (reference sequence). The length of the CDR3 is 18 residues. The CDR3 reads CASSIFGTGTGSTDTQYF. Here the CDR3 DNA reads TGTGCCAGTAGTATTTTTGGAACCGGGACAGGTAGCACAGATACGCAGTATTTT.

The chain uses TRBV7-9 and TRBJ1-6; TRBD1 matches 8 bases. With V trimmed by 5 bases and J by 6 bases, 6 bases remained unmatched. The germline CDR1 and CDR2 sequences are SEHNR and FQNEAQ (reference sequence). This CDR3 has 15 residues. The CDR3 nucleotides are TGTGCCAGCAGCCCGATAACAGGGGGTAATTCACCCCTCCACTTT. Translating it yields CASSPITGGNSPLHF.

The rearrangement uses TRBV7-9 and TRBJ2-5; D unclear. Germline V CDR1 and CDR2: SEHNR, FQNEAQ (reference sequence). The V end lost 5 bases, the J end lost 7 bases, and 11 bases lay between the germline ends. This CDR3 is 12 amino acids long. The DNA of the CDR3 is TGTGCCAGCAGCCCCCGTCCGGGGACCCAGTACTTC. Translating it yields CASSPRPGTQYF.

This chain joins TRBV30 and TRBJ1-6, with D perhaps matching TRBD1 (6 bases). The CDR3 covers 17 residues. Germline-derived CDR1 and CDR2 are GTSNPN and SVGIG (reference sequence). Trimming stripped 4 bases from V and 0 bases from J, with 16 bases between. CDR3 nucleotide sequence: TGTGCCTGGATTCCCCGACAGGCTAACTCCTATAATTCACCCCTCCACTTT. This encodes CAWIPRQANSYNSPLHF.

V gene TRBV7-8 combines with J gene TRBJ1-3; no clear D gene. CDR3 size: 15 residues. Trimming pared 5 bases from V and 2 bases from J, leaving 13 bases between. Germline-derived CDR1 and CDR2 are SGHVS and FQNEAQ. In DNA form, the CDR3 reads TGTGCCAGCAGCCCGGCCATGCGGCCTGGAAACACCATATATTTT. Encoded protein: CASSPAMRPGNTIYF. Full variable domain (rest looked up from reference TRBV7-8 and TRBJ1-3): GAGVSQSPRYKVAKRGQDVALRCDPISGHVSLFWYQQALGQGPEFLTYFQNEAQLDKSGLPSDRFFAERPEGSVSTLKIQRTQQEDSAVYLCASSPAMRPGNTIYFGEGSWLTVV.

This clone was recorded only once. This chain joins TRBV19 and TRBJ2-7, with a tentative D call TRBD2 (6 bases). V was pared by 5 bases and J by 2 bases, with 13 bases between. This CDR3 region has 14 residues. Looked up from germline, CDR1 is LNHDA and CDR2 is SQIVND (reference sequence). In DNA, the CDR3 is TGTGCCAGTAGTCCGGGAGTAGGAGCCTACGAGCAGTACTTC. Its protein product is CASSPGVGAYEQYF.

The chain is built from TRBV5-1 and TRBJ1-1; 9 bases match TRBD1. This CDR3 is built from 16 residues. The V gene end was trimmed by 4 bases and the J gene end by 3 bases; junction bases not matched to a gene: 10. Germline V gene data show CDR1 as SGHRS and CDR2 as YFSETQ. The DNA for the CDR3 is TGCGCCAGCAGCGAGAACGCACAGGGGGCCCACACTGAAGCTTTCTTT. As protein: CASSENAQGAHTEAFF.

The chain couples TRBV7-9 to TRBJ2-5, with D tentatively TRBD1 (6 bases). Per the germline V gene, CDR1 is SEHNR and CDR2 is FQNEAQ (reference sequence). CDR3 length: 15 residues. Trimming pared 1 base from V and 4 bases from J, leaving 13 bases between. CDR3 DNA: TGTGCCAGCAGCTTAGGTCTGGGGGCGGGAGAGACCCAGTACTTC. This codes for CASSLGLGAGETQYF.

The V call is TRBV9, the J call TRBJ2-3; maybe TRBD2 (7 bases). The CDR3 is made up of 17 amino acids. V gave up 4 bases and J gave up 6 bases, with 24 bases separating them. CDR1 and CDR2 from the germline V gene are SGDLS and YYNGEE. The CDR3 bases are TGTGCCAGCAGCCCCCAGGGGTGGGAGGGTCCTCGGGATACGCAGTATTTT. This gives the protein CASSPQGWEGPRDTQYF.

The V call is TRBV5-1, the J call TRBJ2-2, with D possibly matching TRBD2 (5 bases). V was pared by 4 bases and J by 7 bases, with 11 bases between. CDR3 length: 13 amino acids. CDR1 is SGHRS, CDR2 YFSETQ, per germline. This CDR3 reads CASSSPGSGELFF. The CDR3, as DNA: TGCGCCAGCAGCAGTCCGGGGAGCGGGGAGCTGTTTTTT.

The chain employs TRBV4-2 and TRBJ2-3, with D possibly being TRBD2 (5 bases). The CDR3 is 13 amino acids. CDR1 LGHNA and CDR2 YNFKEQ come from the germline V gene. V dropped 0 bases and J dropped 5 bases, with 6 bases sitting between them. CDR3 sequence: CASSQERGDTQYF. CDR3 sequence (DNA): TGTGCCAGCAGCCAAGAACGGGGAGATACGCAGTATTTT.